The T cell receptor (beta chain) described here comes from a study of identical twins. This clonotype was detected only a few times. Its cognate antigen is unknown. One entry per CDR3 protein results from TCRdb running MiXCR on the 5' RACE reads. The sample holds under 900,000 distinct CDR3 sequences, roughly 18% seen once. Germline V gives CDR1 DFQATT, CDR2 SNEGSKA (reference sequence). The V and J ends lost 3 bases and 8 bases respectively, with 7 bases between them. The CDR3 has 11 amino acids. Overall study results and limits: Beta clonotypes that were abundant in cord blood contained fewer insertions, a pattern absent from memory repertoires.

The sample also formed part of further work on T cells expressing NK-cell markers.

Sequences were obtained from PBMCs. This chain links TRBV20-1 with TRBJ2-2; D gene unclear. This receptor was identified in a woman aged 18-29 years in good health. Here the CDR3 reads CSASRRGELFF. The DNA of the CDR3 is TGCAGTGCTAGCCGGCGGGGGGAGCTGTTTTTT.